This TCR beta chain was recovered during a study of T cell repertoires in ileal Crohn's disease. CDR3 size: 12 residues. The germline gives CDR1 GTSNPN, CDR2 SVGIG (reference sequence). V was cut by 2 bases and J by 4 bases, with 6 bases left in between. Profiling relied on immunoSEQ multiplex PCR, and the TCRdb table lists in-frame clones only, not all of them. The repertoire holds about 15,000 clones, with 80% as singletons. This clonotype originated in an adult with Crohn's disease. Sequenced material: ileal tissue. The chain uses TRBV30 and TRBJ2-1; D is ambiguous. The CDR3: CAWSYQYNEQFF. For the CDR3, the DNA is TGTGCCTGGAGTTATCAGTACAATGAGCAGTTCTTC. Full variable domain (missing parts from reference TRBV30 and TRBJ2-1): SQTIHQWPATLVQPVGSPLSLECTVEGTSNPNLYWYRQAAGRGLQLLFYSVGIGQISSEVPQNLSASRPQDRQFILSSKKLLLSDSGFYLCAWSYQYNEQFFGPGTRLTVL.